One and the same sample provided the 18 T cell receptor beta chains below, sequenced in a study of identical twins. From the 5' RACE reads, TCRdb called clonotypes with MiXCR, one entry per CDR3 protein. The sample carries some 500,000 distinct CDR3 sequences, 13% to 15% recorded once. This sample was also put to use in a study of yellow fever vaccine responses in identical twins.

The sample taken for sequencing was CD4+ T cells sorted from blood. These receptors came from a woman between 18 and 29 years old in good health.

A few counts support this clonotype. The genes are TRBV28 and TRBJ2-7; the D is unclear. The CDR3 consists of 13 residues. The germline V gene has CDR1 MDHEN and CDR2 SYDVKM. With 2 bases removed from V and 3 bases from J, the gap between germline ends came to 8 bases. CDR3 amino acids: CASSLPPGYEQYF. DNA of the CDR3: TGTGCCAGCAGTTTACCTCCGGGCTACGAGCAGTACTTC.

The CDR3 region has the DNA TGTGCCAGCACCGAGGCAGGGACAGGGTTTAATTCACCCCTCCACTTT. Amino acid sequence: CASTEAGTGFNSPLHF. The genes are TRBV2 and TRBJ1-6, with 9 bases lining up with TRBD1. Germline CDR1 SNHLY, CDR2 FYNNEI. CDR3 size: 16 residues. Trimming took 7 bases from V and 6 from J; bases not matched to a gene: 10.

This clonotype was seen many times. In DNA, the CDR3 is TGTGCCAGCACCCAGGTGTACCAAGAGACCCAGTACTTC. This codes for CASTQVYQETQYF. The V call is TRBV7-2, the J call TRBJ2-5; D is ambiguous. V was trimmed by 7 bases and J by 0 bases, leaving 9 bases between them. The CDR3 extends over 13 amino acids. CDR1 and CDR2 from the germline V gene are SGHTA and FQGNSA.

This chain joins TRBV6-1 and TRBJ2-7; D unresolved. The germline gives CDR1 MNHNS, CDR2 SASEGT. V gave up 6 bases and J gave up 2 bases, with 11 bases separating them. The CDR3 has 13 amino acids. The CDR3 here is CASSRTSPYEQYF. As DNA, the CDR3 is TGTGCCAGCAGCCGGACCAGCCCCTACGAGCAGTACTTC.

The chain links TRBV4-3 to TRBJ2-6; TRBD1 might be the D (5 bases). The V and J ends lost 0 bases and 2 bases respectively, with 14 bases between them. The length of the CDR3 is 18 residues. The V gene's germline CDR1 is LGHNA and CDR2 YSLEER. For the CDR3, the DNA is TGCGCCAGCAGCCAAGAGACCACAGGTTCGACTGGGGCCAACGTCCTGACTTTC. Protein product: CASSQETTGSTGANVLTF.

This clonotype appeared a few times. The V call is TRBV11-3, the J call TRBJ2-3; TRBD2 matches 13 bases. Germline V gene lookup returns CDR1 SGHNT and CDR2 YENEEA. CDR3 length: 16 residues. J gave up 7 bases and V 1 base, and 5 bases lay outside the gene matches. This CDR3 reads CASSLATSGGAYTQYF. DNA of the CDR3: TGTGCCAGCAGCTTAGCTACTAGCGGGGGGGCGTATACGCAGTATTTT. The complete variable domain, with remaining parts taken from reference TRBV11-3 and TRBJ2-3, reads EAGVVQSPRYKIIEKKQPVAFWCNPISGHNTLYWYLQNLGQGPELLIRYENEEAVDDSQLPKDRFSAERLKGVDSTLKIQPAELGDSAVYLCASSLATSGGAYTQYFGPGTRLTVL.

The chain couples TRBV4-3 to TRBJ2-2; D is perhaps TRBD1 (5 bases). The CDR3 sequence is 15 residues long. Germline CDR1 reads LGHNA; CDR2 reads YSLEER. V lost 0 bases and J 6 bases, leaving 11 bases between the germline ends. This chain's CDR3 is CASSQDMVGAGELFF. The CDR3 bases are TGCGCCAGCAGCCAAGATATGGTAGGGGCCGGGGAGCTGTTTTTT.

This clonotype was counted a few times. The chain has TRBV11-3 and TRBJ2-1, with no clear D. The germline V gene encodes CDR1 SGHNT and CDR2 YENEEA. V lost 2 bases to trimming and J lost 5 bases, with 7 bases between them. This CDR3 is built from 13 residues. CDR3 region: CASSLNTNNEQFF. CDR3 DNA: TGTGCCAGCAGCTTAAACACAAACAATGAGCAGTTCTTC.

V usage is TRBV27 and J usage is TRBJ2-7; the D gene is possibly TRBD1 (6 bases). CDR1 is MNHEY and CDR2 is SMNVEV in the germline V gene (reference sequence). The CDR3 totals 15 residues. Trimming took 1 base from V and 5 from J, leaving 15 bases between them. The chain's CDR3 is CASSLFSRGVNEQYF. The CDR3 bases are TGTGCCAGCAGTTTATTTTCCAGGGGAGTGAACGAGCAGTACTTC.

This clonotype was seen once. The chain carries TRBV5-1 and TRBJ2-1, with a possible D match to TRBD1 (6 bases). V was clipped by 0 bases and J by 4 bases, with 14 bases between them. The CDR3 extends over 16 amino acids. The germline gives CDR1 SGHRS, CDR2 YFSETQ. CDR3 in amino acids: CASSLAHRDGYNEQFF. DNA of the CDR3: TGCGCCAGCAGCTTGGCCCACAGGGATGGGTACAATGAGCAGTTCTTC. The full variable domain, its missing parts supplied by reference TRBV5-1 and TRBJ2-1, is KAGVTQTPRYLIKTRGQQVTLSCSPISGHRSVSWYQQTPGQGLQFLFEYFSETQRNKGNFPGRFSGRQFSNSRSEMNVSTLELGDSALYLCASSLAHRDGYNEQFFGPGTRLTVL.

This clonotype was recorded a few times. The chain employs TRBV29-1 and TRBJ2-1; D may be TRBD1 or TRBD2 (5 bases each). Germline-derived CDR1 and CDR2 are SQVTM and ANQGSEA. The V end was cut by 1 base, the J end by 4 bases, with 8 bases between. The CDR3 consists of 13 residues. CDR3 region: CSVEGDGYNEQFF. DNA for the CDR3: TGCAGCGTTGAAGGGGACGGTTACAATGAGCAGTTCTTC.

At least ten counts were recorded for this clonotype. The chain couples TRBV3-1 to TRBJ2-7; no clear D gene. Trimming took 2 bases from V and 7 from J, leaving 6 bases between them. Per germline, CDR1 LGHDT and CDR2 YNNKEL (reference sequence). CDR3 length: 11 residues. This CDR3 reads CASSQTWEQYF. Written as DNA, the CDR3 is TGTGCCAGCAGCCAAACGTGGGAGCAGTACTTC.

The V and J genes are TRBV25-1 and TRBJ2-3, with 7 bases matching TRBD2. V was pared by 6 bases and J by 4 bases, with 7 bases of the junction left unmatched. This CDR3 spans 14 amino acids. The V gene's germline CDR1 is MGHDK and CDR2 SYGVNS. The CDR3 reads CASRGGMSADTQYF. CDR3 sequence (DNA): TGTGCCAGCAGGGGAGGGATGTCGGCAGATACGCAGTATTTT.

This clonotype turned up a few times. The V and J genes are TRBV5-1 and TRBJ2-3; TRBD2 agrees at 7 bases. J lost 2 bases, V lost 2 bases, and 5 bases had no gene match. The length of the CDR3 is 15 residues. The germline V gene has CDR1 SGHRS and CDR2 YFSETQ. The CDR3 spells CASSFTGGNTDTQYF. CDR3 sequence (DNA): TGCGCCAGCAGCTTCACCGGGGGGAACACAGATACGCAGTATTTT.

Worth noting for this clonotype: The junction departs from germline at one end; a sequencing error may be responsible. This chain links TRBV29-1 with TRBJ2-1, with D tentatively TRBD2 (5 bases). CDR1 and CDR2 (germline): SQVTM, ANQGSEA. This CDR3 is built from 11 residues. The CDR3 loop reads CSVEVTSGELF. The CDR3 DNA sequence: TGCAGCGTTGAAGTGACGTCCGGGGAGCTCTTC.

The chain is built from TRBV29-1 and TRBJ2-7; 8 bases map to TRBD2. The germline V gene encodes CDR1 SQVTM and CDR2 ANQGSEA. V lost 7 bases, J lost 3 bases, and 11 bases stayed unmatched. The CDR3 has 14 amino acids. CDR3 DNA sequence: TGCAGCGGCAAGGTTGGCACTAGCGGCTACGAGCAGTACTTC. It translates to CSGKVGTSGYEQYF.

The sample holds a few counts of this clonotype. The chain is built from TRBV7-9 and TRBJ1-1; D call uncertain. CDR3 length: 15 amino acids. Trimming removed 1 base at V and 1 base at J, with 10 bases between. Germline V gene data show CDR1 as SEHNR and CDR2 as FQNEAQ (reference sequence). In DNA, the CDR3 is TGTGCCAGCAGCTTAGTAACGGCGGCGAACACTGAAGCTTTCTTT. Amino acids: CASSLVTAANTEAFF.

The chain couples TRBV28 to TRBJ2-1; TRBD2 aligns across 9 bases. V gave up 3 bases and J gave up 8 bases; unmatched junction bases: 14. The CDR3 extends over 17 amino acids. CDR1 is MDHEN and CDR2 is SYDVKM in the germline V gene. CDR3 sequence: CASSLMREGLVGDEQFF. The CDR3 DNA sequence: TGTGCCAGCAGTTTGATGCGGGAGGGCCTAGTCGGGGATGAGCAGTTCTTC.